One sample yielded the 5 T cell receptor beta chains listed below, sequenced in a study of blood T cell repertoires in COVID-19. Repertoires were generated with immunoSEQ multiplex PCR, while TCRdb's copy carries only in-frame clones and drops some. This table has approximately 220,000 clones, about 87% appearing once. The sequenced sample was peripheral blood. Receptors originate from a man aged 55 to 69 with acute or convalescent COVID-19.

This chain links TRBV5-1 with TRBJ1-1; tentatively, D is TRBD1 (5 bases). This CDR3 has 16 amino acids. V was shortened by 4 bases and J by 0 bases, with 16 bases between the two germline ends. Germline V lookup: CDR1 SGHRS, CDR2 YFSETQ. The CDR3 loop reads CASSQRLTALNTEAFF. The DNA of the CDR3 is TGCGCCAGCAGCCAACGCTTGACAGCTCTGAACACTGAAGCTTTCTTT.

The chain carries TRBV5-1 and TRBJ1-6; tentatively, D is TRBD1 (6 bases). The CDR3 runs to 16 residues. Germline CDR1 is SGHRS and CDR2 is YFSETQ. With 0 bases removed from V and 13 bases from J, the gap between germline ends came to 20 bases. CDR3 coding DNA: TGCGCCAGCAGCTTGGCGGGTCAAAAACAGGGCTCTCCCCTCCACTTT. Its translation: CASSLAGQKQGSPLHF. The entire variable domain, with the rest obtained from reference TRBV5-1 and TRBJ1-6, is as follows: KAGVTQTPRYLIKTRGQQVTLSCSPISGHRSVSWYQQTPGQGLQFLFEYFSETQRNKGNFPGRFSGRQFSNSRSEMNVSTLELGDSALYLCASSLAGQKQGSPLHFGNGTRLTVT.

The chain combines TRBV6-5 with TRBJ1-2; TRBD1 agrees at 11 bases. J gave up 7 bases and V 6 bases, and 10 bases lay outside the gene matches. Germline-derived CDR1 and CDR2 are MNHEY and SVGAGI. The CDR3 loop spans 15 amino acids. For the CDR3, the DNA is TGTGCCAGCAGGCGACGGACAGGGGGCGAGGGTGGCTACACCTTC. This sequence encodes CASRRRTGGEGGYTF.

This clone was detected many times. The chain employs TRBV19 and TRBJ2-7; TRBD2 is a possible D gene (6 bases). Germline V lookup: CDR1 LNHDA, CDR2 SQIVND (reference sequence). V was clipped by 6 bases and J by 0 bases, with 12 bases between them. This CDR3 region has 14 residues. Written as DNA, the CDR3 is TGTGCCAGTAGAGATAGCGGATACTCCTACGAGCAGTACTTC. Translation: CASRDSGYSYEQYF.

The CDR3 is CASSPHISSYNEQFF. The CDR3 region has the DNA TGTGCCAGCAGCCCACACATCAGCTCCTACAATGAGCAGTTCTTC. The chain is built from TRBV9 and TRBJ2-1, with no clear D. CDR1 is SGDLS and CDR2 is YYNGEE in the germline V gene. Trimming removed 4 bases from V and 0 bases from J, with 11 bases in between. The CDR3 loop spans 15 amino acids. The full variable domain, with the rest looked up from reference TRBV9 and TRBJ2-1, is DSGVTQTPKHLITATGQRVTLRCSPRSGDLSVYWYQQSLDQGLQFLIQYYNGEERAKGNILERFSAQQFPDLHSELNLSSLELGDSALYFCASSPHISSYNEQFFGPGTRLTVL.